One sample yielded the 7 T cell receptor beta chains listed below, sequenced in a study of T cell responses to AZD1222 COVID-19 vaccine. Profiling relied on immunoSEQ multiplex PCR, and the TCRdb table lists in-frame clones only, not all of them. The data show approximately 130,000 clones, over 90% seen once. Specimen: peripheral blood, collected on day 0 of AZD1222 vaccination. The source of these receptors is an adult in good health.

The CDR3 here is CASDRDQETQYF. In DNA, the CDR3 is TGTGCCAGCGACAGGGACCAAGAGACCCAGTACTTC. The V and J genes are TRBV7-9 and TRBJ2-5; 7 bases map to TRBD1. After removal of 8 bases from V and 0 bases from J, the junction contained 0 bases not matched to a gene. There are 12 residues in the CDR3. Germline values: CDR1 SEHNR, CDR2 FQNEAQ (reference sequence).

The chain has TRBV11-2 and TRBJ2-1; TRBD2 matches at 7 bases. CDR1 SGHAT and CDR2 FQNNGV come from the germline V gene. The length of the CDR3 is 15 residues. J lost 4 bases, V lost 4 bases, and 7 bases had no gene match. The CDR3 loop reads CASSSTSVDYNEQFF. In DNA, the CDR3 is TGTGCCAGCAGCTCTACTAGCGTCGATTACAATGAGCAGTTCTTC.

CDR3 in DNA: TGTGCCAGCTTCCGGGACAGAGCTAACTATGGCTACACCTTC. Amino acid sequence: CASFRDRANYGYTF. V gene TRBV2 combines with J gene TRBJ1-2; TRBD1 matches 7 bases. The length of the CDR3 is 14 residues. In germline, CDR1 is SNHLY, CDR2 FYNNEI. V shed 8 bases, J shed 0 bases, and the junction held 6 bases outside the gene matches.

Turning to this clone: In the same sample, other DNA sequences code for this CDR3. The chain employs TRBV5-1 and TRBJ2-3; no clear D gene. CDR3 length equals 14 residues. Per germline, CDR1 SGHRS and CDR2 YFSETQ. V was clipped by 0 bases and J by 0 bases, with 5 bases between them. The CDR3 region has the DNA TGCGCCAGCAGCTTGGGATCTAGCACAGATACGCAGTATTTT. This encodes CASSLGSSTDTQYF.

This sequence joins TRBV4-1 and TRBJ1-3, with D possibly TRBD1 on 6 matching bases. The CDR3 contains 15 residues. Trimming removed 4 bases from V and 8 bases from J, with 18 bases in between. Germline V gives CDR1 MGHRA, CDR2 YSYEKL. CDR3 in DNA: TGCGCCAGCAGCCCAGGTGGGGGGCTATTAGACACCATATATTTT. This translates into CASSPGGGLLDTIYF.

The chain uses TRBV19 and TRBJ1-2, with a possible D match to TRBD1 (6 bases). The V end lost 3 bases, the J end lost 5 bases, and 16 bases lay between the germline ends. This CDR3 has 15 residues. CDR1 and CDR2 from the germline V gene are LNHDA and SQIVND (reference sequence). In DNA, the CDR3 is TGTGCCAGTAGTATCGCGGCGGGGGGCGCTTATGGCTACACCTTC. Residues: CASSIAAGGAYGYTF.

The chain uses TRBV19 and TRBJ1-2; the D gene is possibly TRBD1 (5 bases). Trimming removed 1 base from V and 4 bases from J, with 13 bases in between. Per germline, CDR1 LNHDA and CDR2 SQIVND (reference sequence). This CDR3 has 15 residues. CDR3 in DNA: TGTGCCAGTAGTATAGTGAGGGGCAGCAGCTATGGCTACACCTTC. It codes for CASSIVRGSSYGYTF.